These 24 T cell receptor beta chains were all obtained from the same sample, sequenced in a study of shared clonotypes between healthy human individuals. CD45RO-negative CD8 cells positively selected for CCR7 made up the naive population, which excluded terminally differentiated effector memory CD45RA+ cells. Sequenced by immunoSEQ multiplex PCR; TCRdb stores in-frame clones only, minus some. Found here are approximately 2,200,000 clones, about 93% of them singletons; the top ten hold around 1.7%. Input material: naive CD8+ T cells from PBMCs. The receptors shown here come from a man aged 18 to 30 in good health. Some clones in this sample may be carry-over from other donors' samples.

V usage is TRBV4-3 and J usage is TRBJ2-7; TRBD1 might be the D (5 bases). V lost 1 base and J 7 bases, leaving 17 bases between the germline ends. The CDR3 is 15 residues long. Germline loops: CDR1 LGHNA, CDR2 YSLEER. The CDR3 coding sequence is TGCGCCAGCAGCCAAGGCAGGGCTGCAACGAGTGAGCAGTACTTC. Translation: CASSQGRAATSEQYF.

For the CDR3, the DNA is TGTGCCAGCAGTTTACGCGGGGCGGGAGCCACGCAAGATACGCAGTATTTT. This encodes CASSLRGAGATQDTQYF. The chain combines TRBV28 with TRBJ2-3, with 7 bases identical to TRBD2. The CDR3 length is 17 residues. In germline, CDR1 is MDHEN, CDR2 SYDVKM. With V trimmed by 2 bases and J by 5 bases, 13 bases remained unmatched.

The chain is built from TRBV27 and TRBJ1-5, with D hard to call. Trimming stripped 3 bases from V and 3 bases from J, with 15 bases between. The germline gives CDR1 MNHEY, CDR2 SMNVEV (reference sequence). This CDR3 comprises 16 residues. The chain's CDR3 is CASSFVWPLNNQPQHF. CDR3 nucleotides: TGTGCCAGCAGTTTCGTTTGGCCTCTAAACAATCAGCCCCAGCATTTT.

This chain joins TRBV6-1 and TRBJ2-5, with 8 bases fitting TRBD2. The CDR3 has 16 residues. The trim removed 2 bases at V and 5 bases at J, leaving 10 bases unmatched. Germline lookup yields CDR1 MNHNS and CDR2 SASEGT. CDR3 bases: TGTGCCAGCAGTGAACCACGACTAGCGATGAGGGAGACCCAGTACTTC. Protein product: CASSEPRLAMRETQYF.

Written as DNA, the CDR3 is TGTGCCAGCAGTCCCGGGACTAGGAATGAGCAGTTCTTC. It is translated as CASSPGTRNEQFF. The chain joins TRBV2 to TRBJ2-1; 8 nucleotides align to TRBD2. The V gene's germline CDR1 is SNHLY and CDR2 FYNNEI. The CDR3 totals 13 residues. Unmatched junction bases numbered 4, after V lost 5 bases and J lost 7 bases.

The CDR3 is CASSLSGQGPKTQYF. The CDR3 coding sequence is TGTGCCAGCAGCTTATCCGGACAGGGGCCCAAGACCCAGTACTTC. The rearrangement uses TRBV7-2 and TRBJ2-5; 9 bases agree with TRBD1. Germline V lookup: CDR1 SGHTA, CDR2 FQGNSA. V shed 2 bases and J 6 bases; nucleotides not matched to a gene: 7. CDR3 length: 15 amino acids. The variable domain in full, completed from reference TRBV7-2 and TRBJ2-5, reads GAGVSQSPSNKVTEKGKDVELRCDPISGHTALYWYRQSLGQGLEFLIYFQGNSAPDKSGLPSDRFSAERTGGSVSTLTIQRTQQEDSAVYLCASSLSGQGPKTQYFGPGTRLLVL.

For this clone: Other DNA sequences in the same sample also yield this CDR3. The chain carries TRBV27 and TRBJ2-7, with 10 bases that match TRBD2. Germline V gives CDR1 MNHEY, CDR2 SMNVEV (reference sequence). J was trimmed by 2 bases and V by 5 bases; bases with no gene match: 3. The CDR3 extends over 14 amino acids. CDR3 sequence (DNA): TGTGCCAGCAGTCTCGGACTAGCGGCCTACGAGCAGTACTTC. Encoded protein: CASSLGLAAYEQYF.

The DNA of the CDR3 is TGTGCCAGCAGCCGACCGGGACTAGCCCGCAATGAGCAGTTCTTC. The encoded protein is CASSRPGLARNEQFF. This chain connects TRBV2 to TRBJ2-1, with TRBD2 matching over 9 bases. Losses at the gene ends were 6 bases for V and 6 bases for J; bases not matched to a gene: 9. CDR1 is SNHLY and CDR2 is FYNNEI in the germline V gene. This CDR3 is 15 amino acids long.

The chain employs TRBV25-1 and TRBJ2-1, with D perhaps being TRBD1 or TRBD2 (5 bases each). The CDR3 totals 9 residues. CDR1 and CDR2 (germline): MGHDK, SYGVNS. The CDR3 nucleotides read TGTGCGGGTGGGGACCCGGCGTTCTTC. The encoded protein is CAGGDPAFF.

The chain carries TRBV7-9 and TRBJ2-2; possible D gene TRBD2, 6 bases. Germline values: CDR1 SEHNR, CDR2 FQNEAQ (reference sequence). The CDR3 loop spans 14 amino acids. V shed 3 bases and J shed 2 bases, with 7 bases lying between them. CDR3 loop: CASSFTSNTGELFF. Here the CDR3 DNA reads TGTGCCAGCAGCTTTACTAGCAACACCGGGGAGCTGTTTTTT. The variable domain in full, completed from reference TRBV7-9 and TRBJ2-2, reads DTGVSQNPRHKITKRGQNVTFRCDPISEHNRLYWYRQTLGQGPEFLTYFQNEAQLEKSRLLSDRFSAERPKGSFSTLEIQRTEQGDSAMYLCASSFTSNTGELFFGEGSRLTVL.

The rearrangement links TRBV7-9 to TRBJ1-1; 7 bases fit TRBD1. Germline CDR1 is SEHNR and CDR2 is FQNEAQ (reference sequence). Trimming at V came to 4 bases and at J to 5 bases, leaving 4 bases not matched to a gene. The CDR3 consists of 13 residues. The CDR3 sequence: CASSSGGWTEAFF. CDR3 nucleotides: TGTGCCAGCAGCTCAGGGGGTTGGACTGAAGCTTTCTTT.

Comments on this clone: This sample also contains other DNA sequences that code for the same CDR3. The rearrangement joins TRBV27 to TRBJ2-3; D unclear. Trimming pared 6 bases from V and 0 bases from J, leaving 7 bases between. The germline gives CDR1 MNHEY, CDR2 SMNVEV (reference sequence). CDR3 length: 13 residues. The CDR3 DNA sequence: TGTGCCAGCAGGCCACGGAGCACAGATACGCAGTATTTT. It yields the protein CASRPRSTDTQYF.

The chain recombines TRBV7-6 with TRBJ2-7; perhaps TRBD1 as D (5 bases). V lost 0 bases and J lost 4, with 13 bases in between. Germline values: CDR1 SGHVS, CDR2 FNYEAQ. The CDR3 is 15 amino acids. Here the CDR3 DNA reads TGTGCCAGCAGCTTAGCGGCAGGGAAGAGGTACGAGCAGTACTTC. Its protein is CASSLAAGKRYEQYF. The variable domain in full, completed from reference TRBV7-6 and TRBJ2-7, reads GAGVSQSPRYKVTKRGQDVALRCDPISGHVSLYWYRQALGQGPEFLTYFNYEAQQDKSGLPNDRFSAERPEGSISTLTIQRTEQRDSAMYRCASSLAAGKRYEQYFGPGTRLTVT.

The chain recombines TRBV7-3 with TRBJ2-7, with 13 bases lining up with TRBD2. Looked up from germline, CDR1 is SGHTA and CDR2 is FQGTGA. J lost 6 bases, V lost 6 bases, and 2 bases had no gene match. CDR3 length: 13 residues. This CDR3 is CASSGLAGAEQYF. CDR3 coding DNA: TGTGCCAGCAGTGGACTAGCGGGGGCCGAGCAGTACTTC. Variable domain in full (rest from reference TRBV7-3 and TRBJ2-7): GAGVSQTPSNKVTEKGKYVELRCDPISGHTALYWYRQSLGQGPEFLIYFQGTGAADDSGLPNDRFFAVRPEGSVSTLKIQRTERGDSAVYLCASSGLAGAEQYFGPGTRLTVT.

The chain links TRBV19 to TRBJ2-7, with D perhaps TRBD1 (6 bases). CDR1 is LNHDA, CDR2 SQIVND, per germline (reference sequence). Trimming shortened V by 3 bases and J by 1 base, and 16 bases separated the two germline ends. The CDR3 spans 16 residues. This CDR3 is CASSMNLPGTSYEQYF. CDR3 in DNA: TGTGCCAGTAGTATGAATCTCCCCGGGACATCCTACGAGCAGTACTTC.

The gene calls are TRBV6-1 and TRBJ1-3; D unresolved. V was pared by 2 bases and J by 2 bases, with 10 bases between. Germline lookup yields CDR1 MNHNS and CDR2 SASEGT. This CDR3 has 15 amino acids. CDR3 DNA sequence: TGTGCCAGCAGTGAACTAGTTGATCCTGGAAACACCATATATTTT. Amino acids: CASSELVDPGNTIYF.

This clone appeared a single time. The chain couples TRBV28 to TRBJ2-7; D is unclear. Germline V CDR1 and CDR2: MDHEN, SYDVKM. The V and J ends lost 3 bases and 6 bases respectively, with 15 bases between them. The CDR3 is 14 amino acids. As DNA, the CDR3 is TGTGCCAGCAGTTTCCCCCTAACTGGTGGCGAGCAGTACTTC. Amino acid sequence: CASSFPLTGGEQYF.

The chain has TRBV9 and TRBJ2-2; D may be TRBD1 (5 bases). The CDR3 totals 15 residues. Per germline, CDR1 SGDLS and CDR2 YYNGEE. Trimming shortened V by 3 bases and J by 4 bases, and 13 bases separated the two germline ends. The CDR3: CASSEGQWSTGELFF. For the CDR3, the DNA is TGTGCCAGCAGCGAAGGACAATGGAGCACCGGGGAGCTGTTTTTT.

The chain couples TRBV11-2 to TRBJ2-7; weak D call: TRBD1 (6 bases). CDR1 is SGHAT, CDR2 FQNNGV, per germline. There are 15 residues in the CDR3. V gave up 3 bases and J gave up 0 bases, with 12 bases separating them. The CDR3 sequence: CASSLTRGPSYEQYF. Written as DNA, the CDR3 is TGTGCCAGCAGCTTGACCAGGGGCCCCTCCTACGAGCAGTACTTC. Complete variable domain (other parts from reference TRBV11-2 and TRBJ2-7): EAGVAQSPRYKIIEKRQSVAFWCNPISGHATLYWYQQILGQGPKLLIQFQNNGVVDDSQLPKDRFSAERLKGVDSTLKIQPAKLEDSAVYLCASSLTRGPSYEQYFGPGTRLTVT.

The V call is TRBV13, the J call TRBJ2-1; 9 bases line up with TRBD1. Germline values: CDR1 PRHDT, CDR2 FYEKMQ (reference sequence). Trimming took 4 bases from V and 8 from J; bases not matched to a gene: 9. This CDR3 region has 15 residues. In DNA form, the CDR3 reads TGTGCCAGCAGCTCACACCCGGGACAGGGCCATGAGCAGTTCTTC. As protein: CASSSHPGQGHEQFF.

The V gene is TRBV5-1, the J gene TRBJ1-4, with D perhaps matching TRBD1 (5 bases). This CDR3 spans 16 amino acids. Trimming took off 1 base at V and 3 bases at J, with 13 bases between the two ends. Per the germline V gene, CDR1 is SGHRS and CDR2 is YFSETQ. The DNA for the CDR3 is TGCGCCAGCAGCTTGCAGGCAGGGTTCGCTAATGAAAAACTGTTTTTT. Protein: CASSLQAGFANEKLFF.

The V call is TRBV27, the J call TRBJ1-2; D is unresolved. The CDR3 runs 13 residues. Germline V CDR1 and CDR2: MNHEY, SMNVEV (reference sequence). V was shortened by 8 bases and J by 7 bases, with 17 bases between the two germline ends. In nucleotides, the CDR3 is TGTGCCAGCCGGCTTCGGGGTACGGGTGGCTACACCTTC. Residues: CASRLRGTGGYTF.

The chain couples TRBV30 to TRBJ1-3, with D unclear. V was trimmed by 2 bases and J by 0 bases, leaving 5 bases between them. Germline V lookup: CDR1 GTSNPN, CDR2 SVGIG (reference sequence). The CDR3 runs 13 residues. The CDR3 loop reads CAWSRVSGNTIYF. CDR3 DNA sequence: TGTGCCTGGAGTAGAGTCTCTGGAAACACCATATATTTT.

V gene TRBV7-9 combines with J gene TRBJ2-7; unclear D gene. Germline V gives CDR1 SEHNR, CDR2 FQNEAQ (reference sequence). The CDR3 has 13 amino acids. V was trimmed by 4 bases and J by 2 bases, leaving 9 bases between them. CDR3 residues: CASSSPLTYEQYF. The CDR3 DNA reads as TGTGCCAGCAGCTCACCCCTCACCTACGAGCAGTACTTC.